The 29 T cell receptor beta chains reported below all come from one sample, sequenced in a study of cytomegalovirus exposure and HLA in healthy donors. The PCR had 60 Vbeta and 13 Jbeta primers. The protocol was immunoSEQ multiplex PCR, while the TCRdb copy is restricted to in-frame clones and leaves out a portion. The repertoire holds around 160,000 clones, with roughly 73% as singletons. The material sequenced was PBMCs. These receptors all stem from a male donor in good health and CMV-seronegative.

The chain joins TRBV6-5 to TRBJ1-1, with D possibly being TRBD1 (5 bases). CDR1 MNHEY and CDR2 SVGAGI come from the germline V gene. The CDR3 runs to 14 residues. Trimming took 4 bases from V and 3 from J, leaving 12 bases between them. The CDR3 region has the DNA TGTGCCAGCAGTTGGTCAGGGCGGTACACTGAAGCTTTCTTT. Its translation: CASSWSGRYTEAFF.

This clone has a handful of counts. The J gene is TRBJ2-7, the V gene TRBV12-5; TRBD1 might be the D (5 bases). Germline loops: CDR1 LGHNT, CDR2 FRNRAP. The CDR3 has 13 residues. The V and J ends lost 1 base and 4 bases respectively, with 8 bases between them. CDR3 sequence reads: CASGLGQPYEQYF. The DNA of the CDR3 is TGTGCTAGTGGTTTGGGACAGCCGTACGAGCAGTACTTC.

The chain recombines TRBV15 with TRBJ2-3, with 7 positions matching TRBD1. The CDR3 has 15 residues. V trimming: 1 base; J trimming: 2 bases; junction bases outside the gene matches: 3. Germline V CDR1 and CDR2: LNHNV, YYDKDF (reference sequence). For the CDR3, the DNA is TGTGCCACCAGCAGAGGACAGGGCCCCACAGATACGCAGTATTTT. It is translated as CATSRGQGPTDTQYF.

The chain recombines TRBV7-2 with TRBJ1-3; D is unclear. V lost 1 base and J lost 0, with 10 bases in between. The CDR3 extends over 16 amino acids. The V gene's germline CDR1 is SGHTA and CDR2 FQGNSA. The CDR3 DNA reads as TGTGCCAGCAGCTTAGGATTTGGGCGCTCTGGAAACACCATATATTTT. This codes for CASSLGFGRSGNTIYF.

This chain joins TRBV4-1 and TRBJ1-2; 9 bases align to TRBD1. J gave up 5 bases and V 1 base, and 5 bases lay outside the gene matches. Looked up from germline, CDR1 is MGHRA and CDR2 is YSYEKL. The CDR3 runs to 15 residues. CDR3 nucleotide sequence: TGCGCCAGCAGCCAAGGCACAGGGGGCGGGTATGGCTACACCTTC. Amino acid sequence: CASSQGTGGGYGYTF.

The chain recombines TRBV19 with TRBJ1-1, with D possibly TRBD1 on 6 matching bases. The CDR3 covers 14 residues. CDR1 and CDR2 (germline): LNHDA, SQIVND (reference sequence). Trimming left V 3 bases short and J 0 bases short, with 8 bases between. CDR3 bases: TGTGCCAGTAGTATGGGGGCTATGAACACTGAAGCTTTCTTT. This translates into CASSMGAMNTEAFF.

V is TRBV7-2 and J is TRBJ1-2; 8 bases fit TRBD1. Unmatched junction bases numbered 5, after V lost 7 bases and J lost 4 bases. Germline V lookup: CDR1 SGHTA, CDR2 FQGNSA. The CDR3 length is 13 residues. DNA of the CDR3: TGTGCCAGCATAGGACAGGGTTCCTATGGCTACACCTTC. It codes for CASIGQGSYGYTF.

V gene TRBV29-1 combines with J gene TRBJ1-5, with TRBD1 matching 7 bases. The CDR3 covers 16 residues. The J segment lost 0 bases and the V segment lost 4 bases, leaving 9 bases of the junction unmatched. Germline assignment: CDR1 SQVTM and CDR2 ANQGSEA. For the CDR3, the DNA is TGCAGCGTTGCCGTCGGGACAGCGTATAGCAATCAGCCCCAGCATTTT. Translated, it gives CSVAVGTAYSNQPQHF. Using reference TRBV29-1 and TRBJ1-5 for the parts outside the CDR3, the full variable domain is SAVISQKPSRDICQRGTSLTIQCQVDSQVTMMFWYRQQPGQSLTLIATANQGSEATYESGFVIDKFPISRPNLTFSTLTVSNMSPEDSSIYLCSVAVGTAYSNQPQHFGDGTRLSIL.

The chain uses TRBV18 and TRBJ1-5, with 7 positions matching TRBD1. V shed 1 base and J 7 bases; nucleotides not matched to a gene: 10. Germline V gives CDR1 KGHSH, CDR2 LQKENI. CDR3 length: 16 residues. The DNA for the CDR3 is TGTGCCAGCTCACCACTAGCAGGGGGAGCAGGACAGCCCCAGCATTTT. Protein: CASSPLAGGAGQPQHF.

V is TRBV11-2 and J is TRBJ1-4; TRBD1 matches at 9 bases. The germline V gene encodes CDR1 SGHAT and CDR2 FQNNGV. This CDR3 has 17 residues. Trimming cost V 1 base and J 1 base; bases outside gene matches: 4. In DNA, the CDR3 is TGTGCCAGCAGCTTAGGGGGACAGGGAAGAACTAATGAAAAACTGTTTTTT. It codes for CASSLGGQGRTNEKLFF.

The chain employs TRBV6-5 and TRBJ2-7, with D perhaps matching TRBD2 (6 bases). This CDR3 region has 15 residues. Germline CDR1 and CDR2: MNHEY and SVGAGI. Between the trimmed V and J ends, which lost 2 bases and 2 bases, there was a span of 13 bases. The CDR3: CASSYPGTRTYEQYF. The CDR3 region has the DNA TGTGCCAGCAGTTACCCTGGGACTCGAACCTACGAGCAGTACTTC.

The rearrangement joins TRBV9 to TRBJ1-1; a weak D match, TRBD1 (6 bases). The CDR3 is made up of 14 amino acids. Germline V gives CDR1 SGDLS, CDR2 YYNGEE. V was cut by 2 bases and J by 1 base, with 9 bases left in between. The CDR3 DNA reads TGTGCCAGCAGCGTTACAGGGCAGAACACTGAAGCTTTCTTT. Translating it yields CASSVTGQNTEAFF.

In its sample, this clone was seen a few times. The chain is built from TRBV14 and TRBJ2-5; 13 nucleotides align to TRBD2. The germline gives CDR1 SGHDN, CDR2 FVKESK. There are 17 residues in the CDR3. V lost 5 bases and J lost 7; bases outside the gene matches: 13. Here the CDR3 reads CASSAISGTSGEGTQYF. In DNA, the CDR3 is TGTGCCAGCAGCGCTATCTCCGGGACTAGCGGGGAGGGGACCCAGTACTTC.

This chain joins TRBV9 and TRBJ2-5; 12 positions agree with TRBD2. Germline V CDR1 and CDR2: SGDLS, YYNGEE. J gave up 1 base and V 3 bases, and 4 bases lay outside the gene matches. The CDR3 is 16 residues long. CDR3 DNA sequence: TGTGCCAGCAGCGCCGGGACTAGCGGGTTCCAAGAGACCCAGTACTTC. Its protein is CASSAGTSGFQETQYF.

The rearrangement links TRBV28 to TRBJ1-1; D is unclear. CDR1 and CDR2 from the germline V gene are MDHEN and SYDVKM. V lost 8 bases, J lost 9 bases, and 22 bases lay in between. The CDR3 consists of 14 residues. CDR3 loop: CASLLGTAPGKAFF. Here the CDR3 DNA reads TGTGCCAGCCTTCTGGGCACAGCTCCAGGAAAAGCTTTCTTT. The full variable domain, completed using reference TRBV28 and TRBJ1-1, is DVKVTQSSRYLVKRTGEKVFLECVQDMDHENMFWYRQDPGLGLRLIYFSYDVKMKEKGDIPEGYSVSREKKERFSLILESASTNQTSMYLCASLLGTAPGKAFFGQGTRLTVV.

The J gene is TRBJ1-1, the V gene TRBV10-3, with 9 bases matching TRBD1. The CDR3 has 19 residues. Germline values: CDR1 ENHRY, CDR2 SYGVKD. V shed 2 bases and J 0 bases; nucleotides not matched to a gene: 13. The CDR3 sequence is CAISESWGTGRNLNTEAFF. The CDR3 region has the DNA TGTGCCATCAGTGAGAGTTGGGGGACAGGGAGGAACCTGAACACTGAAGCTTTCTTT.

The CDR3: CASRVSLSSYTF. CDR3 DNA: TGTGCCAGCCGGGTGTCGCTTTCAAGCTACACCTTC. This chain links TRBV28 with TRBJ1-2; the D is unclear. CDR1 and CDR2 from the germline V gene are MDHEN and SYDVKM. This CDR3 has 12 residues. Trimming took off 8 bases at V and 9 bases at J, with 16 bases between the two ends.

The V gene is TRBV2, the J gene TRBJ2-4, with 10 bases identical to TRBD1. V lost 4 bases to trimming and J lost 8 bases; unmatched junction nucleotides: 8. The germline gives CDR1 SNHLY, CDR2 FYNNEI. This CDR3 spans 15 amino acids. The CDR3 region is CASSGQGAVFDIQYF. In DNA, the CDR3 is TGTGCCAGCAGTGGACAGGGGGCCGTGTTTGACATTCAGTACTTC.

This sequence joins TRBV7-9 and TRBJ2-6; TRBD1 matches at 8 bases. The V gene's germline CDR1 is SEHNR and CDR2 FQNEAQ (reference sequence). The ends lost 2 bases at V and 0 bases at J; junction bases unmatched: 3. This CDR3 has 17 amino acids. CDR3 DNA sequence: TGTGCCAGCAGCTTAACAGGGGGTAACTCTGGGGCCAACGTCCTGACTTTC. As protein: CASSLTGGNSGANVLTF.

The V and J genes are TRBV14 and TRBJ2-1; 9 nucleotides line up with TRBD1. V lost 3 bases, J lost 9 bases, and 6 bases stayed unmatched. CDR3 size: 14 residues. CDR1 SGHDN and CDR2 FVKESK come from the germline V gene. CDR3 DNA sequence: TGTGCCAGCAGCCAGGTACAGGGGGCGGCTGAGCAGTTCTTC. It codes for CASSQVQGAAEQFF. The variable domain in full, completed from reference TRBV14 and TRBJ2-1, reads EAGVTQFPSHSVIEKGQTVTLRCDPISGHDNLYWYRRVMGKEIKFLLHFVKESKQDESGMPNNRFLAERTGGTYSTLKVQPAELEDSGVYFCASSQVQGAAEQFFGPGTRLTVL.

The DNA of the CDR3 is TGTGCCACCAGCGTACAGGGGGCGAATTCACCCCTCCACTTT. It specifies CATSVQGANSPLHF. The chain has TRBV15 and TRBJ1-6; 9 bases fit TRBD1. There are 14 residues in the CDR3. J gave up 7 bases and V 5 bases, and 3 bases lay outside the gene matches. Per the germline V gene, CDR1 is LNHNV and CDR2 is YYDKDF (reference sequence).

The chain is built from TRBV30 and TRBJ1-1; D remains ambiguous. The CDR3 contains 12 residues. Germline values: CDR1 GTSNPN, CDR2 SVGIG (reference sequence). V lost 4 bases to trimming and J lost 4 bases, with 10 bases between them. CDR3 nucleotides: TGTGCCTGGACGTCAGGCCCCACTGAAGCTTTCTTT. Its translation: CAWTSGPTEAFF.

This chain joins TRBV5-6 and TRBJ2-7, with D possibly TRBD2 on 6 matching bases. V lost 4 bases, J lost 3 bases, and 14 bases lay in between. The V gene's germline CDR1 is SGHDT and CDR2 YYEEEE. The CDR3 extends over 14 amino acids. CDR3 in DNA: TGTGCCAGCAGCACGAGTTACGGGAGCTACGAGCAGTACTTC. Translated, it gives CASSTSYGSYEQYF.

This sequence joins TRBV19 and TRBJ2-7; 7 bases agree with TRBD2. The CDR3 has 15 residues. After removal of 3 bases from V and 0 bases from J, the junction contained 5 bases not matched to a gene. CDR1 and CDR2 (germline): LNHDA, SQIVND (reference sequence). CDR3 sequence: CASSIGGGSSYEQYF. Here the CDR3 DNA reads TGTGCCAGTAGTATCGGAGGCGGGAGCTCCTACGAGCAGTACTTC.

The chain couples TRBV7-3 to TRBJ2-1, with 7 nucleotides matching TRBD2. The CDR3 totals 18 residues. V shed 5 bases, J shed 0 bases, and the junction held 13 bases outside the gene matches. Germline V gives CDR1 SGHTA, CDR2 FQGTGA. The CDR3 sequence is CASSPWAGETSSYNEQFF. CDR3 bases: TGTGCCAGCAGCCCGTGGGCGGGGGAAACTAGCTCCTACAATGAGCAGTTCTTC.

In this sample, this clone turned up once. The chain recombines TRBV7-9 with TRBJ2-1; perhaps TRBD2 as D (6 bases). Germline V CDR1 and CDR2: SEHNR, FQNEAQ (reference sequence). V lost 5 bases to trimming and J lost 9 bases, with 23 bases between them. There are 16 residues in the CDR3. CDR3 sequence reads: CASSPPGVGTSSEQFF. CDR3 sequence (DNA): TGTGCCAGCAGCCCCCCGGGAGTGGGGACGTCAAGTGAGCAGTTCTTC.

This clone came up a few times. This chain joins TRBV2 and TRBJ2-7; TRBD1 matches 8 bases. In germline, CDR1 is SNHLY, CDR2 FYNNEI. The ends lost 4 bases at V and 4 bases at J; junction bases unmatched: 3. This CDR3 spans 13 amino acids. The CDR3 sequence: CASSVQGAYEQYF. CDR3 coding DNA: TGTGCCAGCAGTGTCCAGGGGGCGTACGAGCAGTACTTC.

The chain is built from TRBV29-1 and TRBJ2-5, with TRBD1 matching 10 bases. Germline V gene lookup returns CDR1 SQVTM and CDR2 ANQGSEA. Trimming cost V 5 bases and J 5 bases; bases outside gene matches: 8. This CDR3 is built from 14 residues. The CDR3 coding sequence is TGCAGCGTTACCGCCGGGACAGGGGTGGAGACCCAGTACTTC. It specifies CSVTAGTGVETQYF.

The chain has TRBV5-6 and TRBJ2-1; possible D gene TRBD1, 6 bases. CDR1 and CDR2 (germline): SGHDT, YYEEEE. The CDR3 is 15 amino acids. V was clipped by 1 base and J by 3 bases, with 11 bases between them. The CDR3 spells CASSLSGQYYNEQFF. In DNA, the CDR3 is TGTGCCAGCAGCTTGTCCGGACAGTACTACAATGAGCAGTTCTTC.